This T cell receptor (beta chain) was obtained from a study of shared clonotypes between healthy human individuals. Findings and caveats of the study: Sequencing depth was expected to affect clonotype sharing among donors.

Per the original data handling: As immunoSEQ supplied junction-only sequences (without quality scores), filtering differed. Assay used: immunoSEQ multiplex PCR; TCRdb lists only in-frame clones, some missing. That table supplies the V and J calls and clone size; D and trimming were determined from the DNA. In the table there are about 1.1 million clones, roughly 77% of which are singletons. Concerning this clone: Its antigen is undetermined.

The authors divided CD4+ cells into CD45RA+ naive and CD45RA-negative memory subsets. The germline gives CDR1 ENHRY, CDR2 SYGVKD. This CDR3 has 15 residues. The ends lost 3 bases at V and 3 bases at J; junction bases unmatched: 7. The TCR originated in a man aged 18 to 29 in good health. Some clones in this sample may be carry-over from other donors' samples. Sequencing was performed on memory CD4+ T cells from PBMCs. Sample subset: CD45RA-negative fraction. The genes are TRBV10-3 and TRBJ2-7, with TRBD1 identical over 8 bases. CDR3 nucleotides: TGTGCCATCAGTGAAACGGACAGGGCCGACTACGAGCAGTACTTC. It specifies CAISETDRADYEQYF.